The 19 T cell receptor beta chains listed next were all sequenced from one sample in a study of CD8 T cells in ankylosing spondylitis. TCRdb re-derived calls from the 5' RACE reads in MiXCR, one entry per CDR3 protein. The sample lists around 250,000 distinct CDR3 sequences, around 10% occurring once. The sequencing sample was made of blood, either unsorted or a sorted T cell fraction (not recorded which). These receptor sequences come from a male donor with ankylosing spondylitis or in good health (not recorded which).

This clonotype was observed many times. This chain uses TRBV7-3 with TRBJ1-1; D may be TRBD1 (5 bases). V lost 7 bases, J lost 3 bases, and 18 bases lay in between. This CDR3 is built from 15 residues. Germline CDR1 SGHTA, CDR2 FQGTGA. Here the CDR3 DNA reads TGTGCCAGCACCCTTGGGCGGGGCGGGGACACTGAAGCTTTCTTT. It yields the protein CASTLGRGGDTEAFF.

The chain links TRBV7-6 to TRBJ2-5; D remains unclear. Trimming shortened V by 2 bases and J by 3 bases, and 10 bases separated the two germline ends. The CDR3 covers 14 residues. The germline V gene encodes CDR1 SGHVS and CDR2 FNYEAQ. The CDR3, as DNA: TGTGCCAGCAGCTTATCCAGCGCCAAAGAGACCCAGTACTTC. Its translation is CASSLSSAKETQYF. Full variable domain (outside the CDR3, taken from reference TRBV7-6 and TRBJ2-5): GAGVSQSPRYKVTKRGQDVALRCDPISGHVSLYWYRQALGQGPEFLTYFNYEAQQDKSGLPNDRFSAERPEGSISTLTIQRTEQRDSAMYRCASSLSSAKETQYFGPGTRLLVL.

Ten or more counts support this clonotype. The chain employs TRBV20-1 and TRBJ2-7; D tentatively reads TRBD1 or TRBD2 (7 bases each). V was shortened by 6 bases and J by 2 bases, with 14 bases between the two germline ends. The CDR3 loop spans 13 amino acids. Per germline, CDR1 DFQATT and CDR2 SNEGSKA (reference sequence). The CDR3 bases are TGCAGTGCCCAGCGGGACAGCCCCTACGAGCAGTACTTC. Translated, it gives CSAQRDSPYEQYF.

This clonotype was seen more than once but under ten times. The V call is TRBV7-8, the J call TRBJ1-1; D is perhaps TRBD1 (5 bases). The germline V gene encodes CDR1 SGHVS and CDR2 FQNEAQ. The CDR3 length is 13 residues. Trimming cost V 3 bases and J 5 bases, with 10 bases left between them. The CDR3: CASSLMGVTEAFF. The CDR3 coding sequence is TGTGCCAGCAGCTTGATGGGGGTGACTGAAGCTTTCTTT.

The table lists this clonotype with many counts. The chain recombines TRBV7-9 with TRBJ2-7; no reliable D call. Trimming removed 2 bases from V and 2 bases from J, with 4 bases in between. Germline CDR1 reads SEHNR; CDR2 reads FQNEAQ (reference sequence). The CDR3 has 12 amino acids. The CDR3 is CASSLTAYEQYF. The CDR3 DNA reads TGTGCCAGCAGCTTAACGGCCTACGAGCAGTACTTC.

The V and J genes are TRBV28 and TRBJ2-1; D is perhaps TRBD2 (5 bases). Per the germline V gene, CDR1 is MDHEN and CDR2 is SYDVKM. The CDR3 contains 14 residues. V lost 6 bases, J lost 0 bases, and 9 bases lay in between. CDR3 nucleotides: TGTGCCAGCAGCACTAGAAGCTCCTACAATGAGCAGTTCTTC. It encodes CASSTRSSYNEQFF.

This clonotype was picked up many times. This CDR3 is CATSDLPRERQAFF. DNA of the CDR3: TGTGCCACCAGTGATTTGCCTCGGGAGCGACAAGCTTTCTTT. The chain combines TRBV24-1 with TRBJ1-1; D gene unclear. Germline V gene lookup returns CDR1 KGHDR and CDR2 SFDVKD. V lost 0 bases to trimming and J lost 9 bases, with 13 bases between them. There are 14 residues in the CDR3.

The V gene is TRBV29-1, the J gene TRBJ1-1; no definite D call. The CDR3 has 10 amino acids. V gave up 4 bases and J gave up 4 bases, with 4 bases separating them. CDR1 and CDR2 from the germline V gene are SQVTM and ANQGSEA. This chain's CDR3 is CSVGSTEAFF. The CDR3 DNA follows: TGCAGCGTTGGGTCCACTGAAGCTTTCTTT.

The chain uses TRBV2 and TRBJ2-1; weak D call: TRBD2 (6 bases). Germline V lookup: CDR1 SNHLY, CDR2 FYNNEI. This CDR3 contains 13 residues. V lost 8 bases to trimming and J lost 1 base, with 9 bases between them. The CDR3 DNA follows: TGTGCCAGCCATGGGAGGTCCTACAATGAGCAGTTCTTC. Translation gives CASHGRSYNEQFF.

This clonotype was counted ten times or more. The V gene is TRBV20-1, the J gene TRBJ2-3, with no clear D. The CDR3 spans 18 residues. Trimming removed 3 bases from V and 0 bases from J, with 22 bases in between. Germline CDR1 DFQATT, CDR2 SNEGSKA (reference sequence). CDR3 in amino acids: CSARGRGGGISSTDTQYF. In nucleotides, the CDR3 is TGCAGTGCTAGGGGTCGCGGCGGCGGTATTTCTAGCACAGATACGCAGTATTTT.

The table lists this clonotype with many counts. The gene calls are TRBV12-3 or TRBV12-4 and TRBJ2-7; 7 nucleotides align to TRBD1. The V segment lost 5 bases and the J segment 1 base; nucleotides outside the gene matches: 5. The CDR3 runs 14 residues. This CDR3 reads CASSDREESYEQYF. CDR3 DNA sequence: TGTGCCAGCAGTGACAGGGAAGAGTCCTACGAGCAGTACTTC.

This clonotype was observed many times. The chain has TRBV5-1 and TRBJ2-7, with D possibly matching TRBD1 (6 bases). This CDR3 comprises 12 residues. Germline V gene data show CDR1 as SGHRS and CDR2 as YFSETQ. V was cut by 0 bases and J by 6 bases, with 7 bases left in between. In DNA form, the CDR3 reads TGCGCCAGCAGCTTGGGGGACACCGAGCAGTACTTC. Protein sequence: CASSLGDTEQYF.

This clonotype came up many times. This chain uses TRBV7-9 with TRBJ2-7; tentatively, D is TRBD2 (5 bases). Trimming left V 8 bases short and J 3 bases short, with 11 bases between. The germline V gene encodes CDR1 SEHNR and CDR2 FQNEAQ (reference sequence). The length of the CDR3 is 12 residues. The CDR3, as DNA: TGTGCCAGCCCCTCGGCGGGCTACGAGCAGTACTTC. Translation: CASPSAGYEQYF.

This clonotype has ten or more counts. The V gene is TRBV12-3 or TRBV12-4, the J gene TRBJ1-4; possibly TRBD1 for D (6 bases). The CDR3 sequence is 14 residues long. V was cut by 6 bases and J by 8 bases, with 16 bases left in between. CDR3 in DNA: TGTGCCAGCAGCTCACAGGGAGAGGCGGAAAAACTGTTTTTT. Protein sequence: CASSSQGEAEKLFF.

This clonotype was detected ten times or more. The genes are TRBV29-1 and TRBJ2-1; unclear D gene. The CDR3 runs to 13 residues. Germline V lookup: CDR1 SQVTM, CDR2 ANQGSEA. The V and J ends lost 2 bases and 8 bases respectively, with 13 bases between them. CDR3 region: CSVEIGLADEQFF. The CDR3 DNA follows: TGCAGCGTTGAAATCGGGTTAGCAGATGAGCAGTTCTTC.

This sequence joins TRBV3-1 and TRBJ2-1; the D call may be TRBD1 or TRBD2 (6 bases each). From germline, CDR1 is LGHDT and CDR2 YNNKEL (reference sequence). The CDR3 is made up of 16 amino acids. Trimming stripped 3 bases from V and 9 bases from J, with 21 bases between. CDR3 in DNA: TGTGCCAGCAGCCAGTTCCTAGGGATCGAGGGGGGTGAGCAGTTCTTC. Translated: CASSQFLGIEGGEQFF.

This clonotype has ten or more counts. The chain joins TRBV20-1 to TRBJ2-1, with D maybe TRBD2 (5 bases). The CDR3 has 13 amino acids. CDR1 is DFQATT and CDR2 is SNEGSKA in the germline V gene (reference sequence). V was clipped by 3 bases and J by 9 bases, with 15 bases between them. The chain's CDR3 is CSASAPLGSEQFF. The CDR3 nucleotides are TGCAGTGCTAGCGCGCCACTAGGGAGTGAGCAGTTCTTC.

This clonotype was seen ten or more times. The CDR3 loop is CASSQGLDHTGELFF. The CDR3 DNA reads TGTGCCAGCAGCCAAGGGCTAGACCACACCGGGGAGCTGTTTTTT. The rearrangement joins TRBV4-2 to TRBJ2-2, with D unresolved. Germline V gene lookup returns CDR1 LGHNA and CDR2 YNFKEQ. The CDR3 has 15 amino acids. The V end lost 1 base, the J end lost 3 bases, and 9 bases lay between the germline ends.

This clonotype occurred many times. The chain employs TRBV5-1 and TRBJ2-7; 9 bases map to TRBD1. CDR1 is SGHRS and CDR2 is YFSETQ in the germline V gene. The CDR3 is 16 amino acids. After removal of 4 bases from V and 7 bases from J, the junction contained 15 bases not matched to a gene. CDR3 amino acids: CASSPYLPGQGQEQYF. CDR3 sequence (DNA): TGCGCCAGCAGCCCGTACCTCCCGGGACAGGGCCAAGAGCAGTACTTC.